The entry below gives a single TCR beta chain sequence along with its context. Its target is unknown. The CDR3 is 15 residues long. V shed 6 bases and J 0 bases; nucleotides not matched to a gene: 7. CDR1 SNHLY and CDR2 FYNNEI come from the germline V gene. This specimen belongs to a study of cytomegalovirus exposure and HLA in healthy donors. About the study: Genetic ancestry analysis placed about 80% of the 398 donors that were genotyped in the Caucasian-associated cluster. Study-wide points: Associated with cytomegalovirus, according to the listing, were around 160 TCR beta chains. A later analysis associated 16,951 TCR beta sequences with HLA alleles at a 0.05 false discovery rate.

PCR was performed using 60 Vbeta and 13 Jbeta primers. As originally analysed: Later, an analysis found 80 million or so unique TCR beta chains, and approximately 10 million of these were shared. Libraries were prepared by immunoSEQ multiplex PCR; TCRdb keeps only in-frame clonotypes and omits some of them. V and J calls and clone size are copied from that table; D and trimming were computed from the DNA. The sample includes 95,000 to 120,000 clones, over 65% of them seen just once. The sample was PBMCs. The genes are TRBV2 and TRBJ1-1, with TRBD1 matching over 7 bases. The sequence was obtained from a woman aged 40 to 50 in good health and CMV-seropositive. Here the CDR3 DNA reads TGTGCCAGCAGACAGGGGAGATACATGAACACTGAAGCTTTCTTT. Amino acids: CASRQGRYMNTEAFF.